Described below is a single T cell receptor beta chain sequence and its context. This sample is drawn from a study of blood T cell repertoires in COVID-19. The wider study: Collection of acute and convalescent COVID-19 samples took place in the United States, Italy and Spain.

Original data processing: Amplification of reference gene primers provided the estimated nucleated cell counts. The repertoire was sequenced with immunoSEQ multiplex PCR; TCRdb's copy has only in-frame clones and lacks some. V, J and clone size were drawn from that table, and D and trimming were deduced from the DNA. Among around 77,000 clones listed, approximately 90% were seen once. Trimming shortened V by 8 bases and J by 2 bases, and 17 bases separated the two germline ends. Germline V gives CDR1 MNHNY, CDR2 SVGAGI (reference sequence). There are 15 residues in the CDR3. The sequence derives from a man between 65 and 85 years old with active or convalescent COVID-19. The chain has TRBV6-6 and TRBJ2-3; D is possibly TRBD1 (6 bases). Sequencing was done on a sample of peripheral blood. The CDR3 DNA reads TGTGCCAGCGAGGATGGATGGGGGCACACAGATACGCAGTATTTT. It translates to CASEDGWGHTDTQYF.